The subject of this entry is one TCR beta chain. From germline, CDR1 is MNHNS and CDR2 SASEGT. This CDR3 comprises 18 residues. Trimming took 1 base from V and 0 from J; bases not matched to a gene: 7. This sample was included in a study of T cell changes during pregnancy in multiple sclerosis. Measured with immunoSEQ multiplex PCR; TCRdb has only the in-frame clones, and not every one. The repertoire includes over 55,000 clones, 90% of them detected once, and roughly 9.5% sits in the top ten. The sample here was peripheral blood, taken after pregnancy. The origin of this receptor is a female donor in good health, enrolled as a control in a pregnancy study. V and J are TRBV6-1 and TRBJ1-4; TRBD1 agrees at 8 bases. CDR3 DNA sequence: TGTGCCAGCAGTGAAGGGAGGACAGGGAAATCAACTAATGAAAAACTGTTTTTT. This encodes CASSEGRTGKSTNEKLFF.